Below, 19 T cell receptor beta chains from the same sample are listed, as sequenced in a study of blood T cell repertoires in COVID-19. TCRdb's table, derived via immunoSEQ multiplex PCR, lists solely in-frame clones and lacks some. The table records 200,000 to 250,000 clones, roughly 85% of them present only once. Material: peripheral blood. These receptors were collected from a young man who had recovered from COVID-19.

V gene TRBV6-5 combines with J gene TRBJ2-5; the D gene is possibly TRBD2 (5 bases). Germline values: CDR1 MNHEY, CDR2 SVGAGI. Trimming took 2 bases from V and 4 from J, leaving 8 bases between them. CDR3 length equals 13 residues. Here the CDR3 reads CASSYLGVETQYF. CDR3 nucleotide sequence: TGTGCCAGCAGTTACCTCGGGGTAGAGACCCAGTACTTC.

The rearrangement joins TRBV5-1 to TRBJ1-1, with 9 bases identical to TRBD1. The trim removed 6 bases at V and 5 bases at J, leaving 11 bases unmatched. The CDR3 consists of 15 residues. Per the germline V gene, CDR1 is SGHRS and CDR2 is YFSETQ. The DNA for the CDR3 is TGCGCCAGCACCCTACAGGGGGCGGCTATGACTGAAGCTTTCTTT. It is translated as CASTLQGAAMTEAFF.

The chain employs TRBV9 and TRBJ1-2, with 7 positions matching TRBD1. This CDR3 comprises 15 residues. Germline trimming cut 4 bases from V and 4 bases from J; bases unmatched to any gene: 10. From germline, CDR1 is SGDLS and CDR2 YYNGEE. In nucleotides, the CDR3 is TGTGCCAGCAGCCCGCGAACGACAGGGATCTATGGCTACACCTTC. Amino acids: CASSPRTTGIYGYTF.

The chain links TRBV4-2 to TRBJ2-3, with TRBD2 matching over 9 bases. The V and J ends lost 0 bases and 5 bases, in that order; junction bases with no gene match: 12. CDR3 length: 18 amino acids. The germline V gene encodes CDR1 LGHNA and CDR2 YNFKEQ. The CDR3 loop reads CASSQDRLAGKNGDTQYF. For the CDR3, the DNA is TGTGCCAGCAGCCAAGACCGGCTAGCGGGGAAGAACGGAGATACGCAGTATTTT.

The V gene is TRBV19, the J gene TRBJ2-3; possibly TRBD2 for D (6 bases). Per germline, CDR1 LNHDA and CDR2 SQIVND (reference sequence). The V and J ends lost 6 bases and 0 bases respectively, with 13 bases between them. The CDR3 is made up of 15 amino acids. CDR3 loop: CASSPQGLSTDTQYF. The DNA of the CDR3 is TGTGCCAGTAGCCCGCAGGGACTTAGCACAGATACGCAGTATTTT.

This chain uses TRBV2 with TRBJ1-1; a possible D gene is TRBD1 (6 bases). The length of the CDR3 is 16 residues. Germline-derived CDR1 and CDR2 are SNHLY and FYNNEI. Trimming took 6 bases from V and 5 from J, leaving 22 bases between them. The CDR3 here is CASRTGWKGVRTEAFF. CDR3 nucleotide sequence: TGTGCCAGCAGAACAGGGTGGAAGGGGGTACGTACTGAAGCTTTCTTT.

This clone was found a few times. The J gene is TRBJ2-1, the V gene TRBV4-1; TRBD1 is a possible D gene (6 bases). V shed 3 bases and J shed 0 bases, with 24 bases lying between them. This CDR3 comprises 20 residues. Germline V gene data show CDR1 as MGHRA and CDR2 as YSYEKL. CDR3 bases: TGCGCCAGCAGCCATCTTCGCCGGGACAAAAATTCGGGCTCCTACAATGAGCAGTTCTTC. Protein product: CASSHLRRDKNSGSYNEQFF.

In nucleotides, the CDR3 is TGCGCCAGCAGTGAGTCCGGCGGGACAGCCTATGGCTACACCTTC. Encoded protein: CASSESGGTAYGYTF. This rearrangement joins TRBV10-2 to TRBJ1-2; 7 positions match TRBD1. Trimming cost V 0 bases and J 4 bases; bases outside gene matches: 5. The length of the CDR3 is 15 residues. CDR1 and CDR2 (germline): WSHSY, SAAADI.

The V gene is TRBV5-1, the J gene TRBJ2-3; weak D call: TRBD2 (5 bases). The CDR3 sequence is 16 residues long. The V end was cut by 4 bases, the J end by 0 bases, with 15 bases between. Germline CDR1 and CDR2: SGHRS and YFSETQ. DNA for the CDR3: TGCGCCAGCAGCCGTCTCCGGGGATCTAGCACAGATACGCAGTATTTT. This encodes CASSRLRGSSTDTQYF.

The rearrangement uses TRBV20-1 and TRBJ2-5, with TRBD2 matching over 7 bases. CDR1 is DFQATT, CDR2 SNEGSKA, per germline (reference sequence). Losses at the gene ends were 3 bases for V and 4 bases for J; bases not matched to a gene: 11. This CDR3 is built from 15 residues. The CDR3 DNA reads TGCAGTGCTAGTGAAGCTCGCGGGGGAGGAGAGACCCAGTACTTC. Protein sequence: CSASEARGGGETQYF.

The V call is TRBV7-6, the J call TRBJ2-5, with D tentatively TRBD1 (6 bases). This CDR3 comprises 13 residues. Germline V gene lookup returns CDR1 SGHVS and CDR2 FNYEAQ. Trimming pared 7 bases from V and 2 bases from J, leaving 11 bases between. The CDR3 nucleotides read TGTGCCAGCAACTCAGGGGAGCAAGAGACCCAGTACTTC. It translates to CASNSGEQETQYF.

The chain is built from TRBV4-1 and TRBJ2-3, with D unclear. This CDR3 contains 14 residues. The germline V gene has CDR1 MGHRA and CDR2 YSYEKL. V was cut by 0 bases and J by 6 bases, with 10 bases left in between. The CDR3 DNA sequence: TGCGCCAGCAGCCAAGATTATGGTCGGGATACGCAGTATTTT. This sequence encodes CASSQDYGRDTQYF.

The rearrangement uses TRBV5-8 and TRBJ2-7; tentatively, D is TRBD2 (5 bases). There are 14 residues in the CDR3. Germline V lookup: CDR1 SGHTS, CDR2 YDEGEE. Trimming pared 5 bases from V and 0 bases from J, leaving 12 bases between. The CDR3 DNA follows: TGTGCCAGCAGACCCTTTCGGGACTCCTACGAGCAGTACTTC. Translating gives CASRPFRDSYEQYF.

The chain employs TRBV7-8 and TRBJ1-2, with D tentatively TRBD1 (5 bases). V gave up 3 bases and J gave up 2 bases, with 13 bases separating them. The CDR3 sequence is 15 residues long. Germline V gene lookup returns CDR1 SGHVS and CDR2 FQNEAQ. The CDR3 DNA sequence: TGTGCCAGCAGCTTCCTCCCCCAGGGAAACTATGGCTACACCTTC. This gives the protein CASSFLPQGNYGYTF.

The chain links TRBV9 to TRBJ2-1; TRBD2 aligns across 7 bases. V dropped 4 bases and J dropped 3; count of bases not matched to a gene: 4. There are 14 residues in the CDR3. Per germline, CDR1 SGDLS and CDR2 YYNGEE. CDR3 amino acids: CASSLGGYYNEQFF. CDR3 bases: TGTGCCAGCAGCCTCGGGGGGTACTACAATGAGCAGTTCTTC.

The rearrangement uses TRBV9 and TRBJ1-1, with TRBD1 matching 7 bases. V lost 0 bases to trimming and J lost 4 bases; unmatched junction nucleotides: 9. The germline V gene has CDR1 SGDLS and CDR2 YYNGEE. The CDR3 runs to 16 residues. The CDR3 sequence: CASSVEGAVVGTEAFF. In DNA, the CDR3 is TGTGCCAGCAGCGTAGAGGGGGCGGTAGTGGGCACTGAAGCTTTCTTT. The full variable domain, in which reference TRBV9 and TRBJ1-1 provide the parts outside the CDR3, is DSGVTQTPKHLITATGQRVTLRCSPRSGDLSVYWYQQSLDQGLQFLIQYYNGEERAKGNILERFSAQQFPDLHSELNLSSLELGDSALYFCASSVEGAVVGTEAFFGQGTRLTVV.

V is TRBV6-4 and J is TRBJ1-2, with 7 bases aligning to TRBD1. Germline loops: CDR1 MRHNA, CDR2 SNTAGT. This CDR3 contains 15 residues. The ends lost 2 bases at V and 6 bases at J; junction bases unmatched: 9. The CDR3 DNA reads as TGTGCCAGCAGTGACGTGACACAGGGGCGGGATGGCTACACCTTC. It specifies CASSDVTQGRDGYTF.

This chain joins TRBV3-1 (or the pseudogene TRBV3-2) and TRBJ2-3, with 15 bases aligning to TRBD2. CDR3 length: 19 residues. Germline CDR1 LGHDT, CDR2 YNNKEL (reference sequence). Trimming took 4 bases from V and 0 from J; bases not matched to a gene: 8. Here the CDR3 reads CASSPNPGTSGGSTDTQYF. Written as DNA, the CDR3 is TGTGCCAGCAGCCCCAACCCCGGGACTAGCGGGGGGAGCACAGATACGCAGTATTTT.

This chain uses TRBV6-5 with TRBJ2-7; a weak D match, TRBD2 (7 bases). CDR1 MNHEY and CDR2 SVGAGI come from the germline V gene. Trimming cost V 6 bases and J 6 bases, with 18 bases left between them. This CDR3 region has 14 residues. CDR3 DNA: TGTGCCAGCAGCCGGGGGGCCTATCGGGTCGAGCAGTACTTC. Its protein is CASSRGAYRVEQYF.